A single sample gave rise to the 22 T cell receptor beta chains below, sequenced in a study of T-cell memory formation after mild COVID-19. Each CDR3 protein gets one entry after TCRdb re-called the 5' RACE reads with MiXCR. The sample carries approximately 210,000 distinct CDR3 sequences, around 25% recorded once. The sample consisted of PBMCs or a T cell subset sorted from them (not recorded which). The receptors were gathered from an adult woman who had mild COVID-19 (a few samples of this study predate the infection). Cell type and time point are not known.

The chain combines TRBV18 with TRBJ1-2, with TRBD1 as a possible D gene (5 bases). Trimming removed 1 base at V and 2 bases at J, with 8 bases between. Germline CDR1 reads KGHSH; CDR2 reads LQKENI. CDR3 length equals 14 residues. CDR3 loop: CASSPLDTNYGYTF. The CDR3 DNA sequence: TGTGCCAGCTCACCACTGGACACGAACTATGGCTACACCTTC.

The V call is TRBV9, the J call TRBJ2-3; 9 bases line up with TRBD2. CDR1 is SGDLS and CDR2 is YYNGEE in the germline V gene. The CDR3 runs to 18 residues. The V and J ends lost 0 bases and 0 bases, in that order; junction bases with no gene match: 8. CDR3 region: CASSVGGGALGSTDTQYF. As DNA, the CDR3 is TGTGCCAGCAGCGTAGGCGGGGGGGCCCTTGGTAGCACAGATACGCAGTATTTT.

This clonotype was detected only a few times. The chain has TRBV9 and TRBJ2-7, with 8 bases matching TRBD2. This CDR3 comprises 15 residues. Trimming cost V 0 bases and J 4 bases; bases outside gene matches: 6. Germline CDR1 is SGDLS and CDR2 is YYNGEE. The CDR3 sequence: CASSVGISGNYEQYF. Here the CDR3 DNA reads TGTGCCAGCAGCGTAGGAATTAGCGGGAATTACGAGCAGTACTTC.

This clonotype was counted a few times. CDR3 region: CASSFRDSTDTQYF. CDR3 DNA: TGCGCCAGCAGCTTCCGGGACAGCACAGATACGCAGTATTTT. The chain combines TRBV5-1 with TRBJ2-3; D possibly uses TRBD1 or TRBD2 (5 bases each). The CDR3 runs 14 residues. With 2 bases removed from V and 0 bases from J, the gap between germline ends came to 7 bases. The germline gives CDR1 SGHRS, CDR2 YFSETQ. The variable domain in full, completed from reference TRBV5-1 and TRBJ2-3, reads KAGVTQTPRYLIKTRGQQVTLSCSPISGHRSVSWYQQTPGQGLQFLFEYFSETQRNKGNFPGRFSGRQFSNSRSEMNVSTLELGDSALYLCASSFRDSTDTQYFGPGTRLTVL.

This clonotype was seen a handful of times. CDR3 in amino acids: CASSPSRENTEAFF. As DNA, the CDR3 is TGTGCCAGTTCCCCGTCCAGGGAAAACACTGAAGCTTTCTTT. The chain carries TRBV7-9 and TRBJ1-1; D is perhaps TRBD1 (5 bases). Germline V CDR1 and CDR2: SEHNR, FQNEAQ (reference sequence). Trimming pared 9 bases from V and 2 bases from J, leaving 16 bases between. The CDR3 totals 14 residues.

The chain joins TRBV7-9 to TRBJ2-3; 7 bases agree with TRBD2. The junction had 8 bases not matched to a gene; V was cut back by 5 bases and J by 6 bases. Germline V gene data show CDR1 as SEHNR and CDR2 as FQNEAQ (reference sequence). CDR3 size: 14 residues. The DNA of the CDR3 is TGTGCCAGCAGCGCGGGGGAGGGCGCGGATACGCAGTATTTT. Translation gives CASSAGEGADTQYF.

This clonotype was detected only a few times. The gene calls are TRBV6-6 and TRBJ2-5, with 10 bases fitting TRBD1. Germline CDR1 is MNHNY and CDR2 is SVGAGI (reference sequence). This CDR3 is built from 16 residues. The V and J ends lost 5 bases and 4 bases, in that order; junction bases with no gene match: 10. CDR3 DNA sequence: TGTGCCAGCAGTGAAGTACCGGGACAGGGGATAGAGACCCAGTACTTC. It translates to CASSEVPGQGIETQYF.

The chain is built from TRBV12-3 or TRBV12-4 and TRBJ2-7; TRBD2 is a possible D gene (5 bases). This CDR3 is 14 amino acids long. Trimming removed 1 base from V and 1 base from J, with 8 bases in between. The CDR3 reads CASSLGTDSYEQYF. The CDR3 nucleotides are TGTGCCAGCAGTTTAGGGACTGATTCCTACGAGCAGTACTTC.

This clonotype was counted a few times. This sequence joins TRBV6-2 or TRBV6-3 and TRBJ2-2; D is perhaps TRBD2 (6 bases). Germline CDR1 MNHEY, CDR2 SVGEGT. Trimming pared 7 bases from V and 6 bases from J, leaving 18 bases between. This CDR3 comprises 15 residues. The CDR3 sequence is CASTKGWGGAGELFF. CDR3 DNA sequence: TGTGCCAGCACAAAAGGATGGGGAGGTGCCGGGGAGCTGTTTTTT.

V gene TRBV6-2 or TRBV6-3 combines with J gene TRBJ2-6; no reliable D call. The germline V gene has CDR1 MNHEY and CDR2 SVGEGT. This CDR3 spans 13 amino acids. V was pared by 3 bases and J by 6 bases, with 6 bases between. Here the CDR3 DNA reads TGTGCCAGCAGTTATGACGAGGCCAACGTCCTGACTTTC. It is translated as CASSYDEANVLTF.

A few counts support this clonotype. V usage is TRBV19 and J usage is TRBJ1-1; D perhaps matches TRBD1 (5 bases). This CDR3 region has 15 residues. V lost 6 bases and J 1 base, leaving 15 bases between the germline ends. CDR1 LNHDA and CDR2 SQIVND come from the germline V gene (reference sequence). CDR3 bases: TGTGCCAGTAGACCCGCCATGGGGACGAACACTGAAGCTTTCTTT. It yields the protein CASRPAMGTNTEAFF.

The chain couples TRBV7-2 to TRBJ2-5; D might be TRBD1 or TRBD2, each matching 5 bases. The length of the CDR3 is 15 residues. V dropped 5 bases and J dropped 1 base, with 14 bases sitting between them. Germline CDR1 and CDR2: SGHTA and FQGNSA. Here the CDR3 DNA reads TGTGCCAGCAGCGGCTGGGGACGGATCCAAGAGACCCAGTACTTC. Encoded protein: CASSGWGRIQETQYF.

In DNA, the CDR3 is TGCGCCAGCAGCGCCTGGGGGGGAGGGGATAGTCTCACTGAAGCTTTCTTT. Translating it yields CASSAWGGGDSLTEAFF. This chain links TRBV5-1 with TRBJ1-1; D possibly corresponds to TRBD1 (5 bases). Germline V CDR1 and CDR2: SGHRS, YFSETQ. This CDR3 is built from 17 residues. Between the trimmed V and J ends, which lost 4 bases and 4 bases, there was a span of 23 bases.

The chain links TRBV2 to TRBJ2-3, with D possibly TRBD1 on 6 matching bases. V was trimmed by 5 bases and J by 4 bases, leaving 10 bases between them. The CDR3 totals 13 residues. Per the germline V gene, CDR1 is SNHLY and CDR2 is FYNNEI. CDR3 bases: TGTGCCAGCAGTCCCGAGGGGGCAGATACGCAGTATTTT. Encoded protein: CASSPEGADTQYF. Looking up the rest from reference TRBV2 and TRBJ2-3 gives the full variable domain: EPEVTQTPSHQVTQMGQEVILRCVPISNHLYFYWYRQILGQKVEFLVSFYNNEISEKSEIFDDQFSVERPDGSNFTLKIRSTKLEDSAMYFCASSPEGADTQYFGPGTRLTVL.

As to this clonotype: This may come from a read error, since a much larger clone is one base off. The genes are TRBV5-6 and TRBJ2-2, with D perhaps TRBD2 (5 bases). V lost 2 bases and J 2 bases, leaving 10 bases between the germline ends. In germline, CDR1 is SGHDT, CDR2 YYEEEE. The CDR3 is 15 amino acids. As DNA, the CDR3 is TGTGCCAGCAGCTTCGGGGAACATAACACCGGGGAGCTGTTTTTT. It is translated as CASSFGEHNTGELFF.

The sample holds a few counts of this clonotype. The CDR3 sequence is CASSLDFFGGLNTGELFF. CDR3 nucleotide sequence: TGTGCCAGCAGCTTAGATTTTTTCGGGGGGTTGAACACCGGGGAGCTGTTTTTT. This chain connects TRBV11-2 to TRBJ2-2, with 7 bases identical to TRBD2. Germline CDR1 reads SGHAT; CDR2 reads FQNNGV. V shed 0 bases and J 1 base; nucleotides not matched to a gene: 8. This CDR3 spans 18 amino acids.

This clonotype was seen a handful of times. V is TRBV30 and J is TRBJ1-2; no firm D call. Trimming stripped 4 bases from V and 3 bases from J, with 12 bases between. CDR3 length: 13 residues. The germline V gene has CDR1 GTSNPN and CDR2 SVGIG (reference sequence). CDR3 sequence: CAWTPRIDYGYTF. CDR3 nucleotide sequence: TGTGCCTGGACCCCTAGGATCGACTATGGCTACACCTTC.

This clonotype was observed a few times. The gene calls are TRBV15 and TRBJ2-3; D might be TRBD2 (7 bases). This CDR3 has 15 residues. V shed 0 bases and J shed 4 bases, with 11 bases lying between them. The germline V gene encodes CDR1 LNHNV and CDR2 YYDKDF (reference sequence). CDR3 loop: CATSRDQGGADTQYF. The CDR3 DNA is TGTGCCACCAGCAGAGATCAAGGGGGGGCAGATACGCAGTATTTT.

The chain carries TRBV6-6 and TRBJ1-1; D is undetermined. The germline V and J ends were trimmed by 3 bases and 1 base, with 3 bases remaining between them. The CDR3 runs 12 residues. Germline V lookup: CDR1 MNHNY, CDR2 SVGAGI (reference sequence). CDR3 protein: CASSYSNTEAFF. CDR3 sequence (DNA): TGTGCCAGCAGTTATTCGAACACTGAAGCTTTCTTT.

In this sample, this clonotype turned up many times. V usage is TRBV2 and J usage is TRBJ2-7, with D tentatively TRBD2 (5 bases). The V gene lost 2 bases and the J gene lost 3 bases, with 20 bases spanning the gap. The CDR3 is 17 amino acids. In germline, CDR1 is SNHLY, CDR2 FYNNEI. The CDR3 DNA reads TGTGCCAGCAGTGAAAGAGGGCTAGTTCTCCGTTTCTACGAGCAGTACTTC. Amino acids: CASSERGLVLRFYEQYF.

This clonotype was detected only a few times. The chain employs TRBV18 and TRBJ1-1; D is uncertain. V was pared by 3 bases and J by 1 base, with 18 bases between. Germline V gene data show CDR1 as KGHSH and CDR2 as LQKENI. The CDR3 sequence is 17 residues long. The CDR3 sequence is CASSPPETGYSNTEAFF. As DNA, the CDR3 is TGTGCCAGCTCACCCCCCGAAACTGGGTATTCGAACACTGAAGCTTTCTTT.

This clonotype was detected only a few times. This chain connects TRBV6-2 or TRBV6-3 to TRBJ1-1; unclear D gene. The CDR3 length is 12 residues. CDR1 is MNHEY and CDR2 is SVGEGT in the germline V gene. V gave up 2 bases and J gave up 1 base, with 2 bases separating them. DNA of the CDR3: TGTGCCAGCAGTTACCGGAACACTGAAGCTTTCTTT. Its translation is CASSYRNTEAFF.